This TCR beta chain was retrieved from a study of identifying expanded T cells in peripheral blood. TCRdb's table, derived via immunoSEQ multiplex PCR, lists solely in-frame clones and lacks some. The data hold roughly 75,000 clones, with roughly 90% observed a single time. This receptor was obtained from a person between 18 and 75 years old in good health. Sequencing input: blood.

The CDR3 loop reads CASSPLTSTSHEQYF. The CDR3 DNA reads TGCGCCAGCAGCCCCCTAACGTCAACGAGCCACGAGCAGTACTTC. This chain joins TRBV5-1 and TRBJ2-7; D ambiguous. V was shortened by 4 bases and J by 5 bases, with 19 bases between the two germline ends. This CDR3 has 15 amino acids. CDR1 SGHRS and CDR2 YFSETQ come from the germline V gene.